These T cell receptor beta chains were read from a single sample in a study of blood T cell repertoires in COVID-19. Measured with immunoSEQ multiplex PCR; TCRdb has only the in-frame clones, and not every one. The sample consists of fewer than 250,000 clones, around four fifths of them appearing once. Sequencing was carried out using peripheral blood. Receptor source: a man in his sixties with COVID-19, enrolled during active disease. Both conserved end residues are part of each CDR3. The D gene is left open where the match is weak. Clone size is given for some rows only: seen once, a few or many times, or a class if the clone is expanded.

D	V	J	size	DNA	CDR3
TRBD1	TRBV20-1	TRBJ2-3	-	TGCAGTGCTAGTGGACAGGGGCGCAGGAATACGCAGTATTTT	CSASGQGRRNTQYF
-	TRBV14	TRBJ2-3	-	TGTGCCAGCAGTCTAGGGGCCACAGATACGCAGTATTTT	CASSLGATDTQYF
TRBD1	TRBV28	TRBJ1-1	-	TGTGCCAGCAGTCAAGGGGGACAGTTGAACACTGAAGCTTTCTTT	CASSQGGQLNTEAFF
-	TRBV6-1	TRBJ1-2	-	TGTGCCAGCAGTGAGCAGGGAAATGGCTACACTTTC	CASSEQGNGYTF
-	TRBV7-8	TRBJ1-2	-	TGTGCCAGCAGCTGGCGGGAGGACTATGGCTACACCTTC	CASSWREDYGYTF
-	TRBV27	TRBJ2-6	-	TGTGCCAGCAGTTTAGAGGGCTCTGGGGCCAACGTCCTGACTTTC	CASSLEGSGANVLTF
-	TRBV6-6	TRBJ2-3	-	TGTGCCAGCAGTTTTTGGGGGGGCACAGATACGCAGTATTTT	CASSFWGGTDTQYF
TRBD1	TRBV28	TRBJ1-5	few	TGTGCCAGCAGTGGGGACAGGCCGAATCAGCCCCAGCATTTT	CASSGDRPNQPQHF
-	TRBV28	TRBJ2-5	-	TGTGCCGCGAACACTGAAGCCGGGACAAAAGAGACCCAGTACTTC	CAANTEAGTKETQYF
TRBD1	TRBV7-9	TRBJ1-2	-	TGTGCCAGCAGCTTGGGACAGGGGGCGGATGGCTACACCTTC	CASSLGQGADGYTF
-	TRBV12-2	TRBJ2-2	-	TGTGCAAGTCCGAGGACAGTTGACGGGGAGCTGTTTTTT	CASPRTVDGELFF
TRBD1	TRBV6-1	TRBJ2-5	-	TGTGCCAGCAGTGAAGGGACAGGGGTAGAGACCCAGTACTTC	CASSEGTGVETQYF
-	TRBV28	TRBJ1-1	-	TGTGCCAGCAGGCTTACAGGATACGAAGCTTTCTTT	CASRLTGYEAFF
TRBD1	TRBV5-6	TRBJ2-5	-	TGTGCCAGCAGCGCCTCCCGGGACAGCCAAGAGACCCAGTACTTC	CASSASRDSQETQYF
-	TRBV4-2	TRBJ1-4	-	TGTGCCAGCAGCCAAGGGGGGCAGGGCGGGGAAAAACTGTTTTTT	CASSQGGQGGEKLFF
-	TRBV12-3/TRBV12-4	TRBJ2-1	-	TGTGCCAGCAGTCCCCCCGGCTACAATGAGCAGTTCTTC	CASSPPGYNEQFF
-	TRBV12-3/TRBV12-4	TRBJ1-5	-	TGTGCCAGCAGTTTATCAGGGGATCAGCCCCAGCATTTT	CASSLSGDQPQHF
TRBD1	TRBV10-1	TRBJ2-3	-	TGCGCCAGCAGTGAGGCAGGGGGAAAAGATACGCAGTATTTT	CASSEAGGKDTQYF